The 9 T cell receptor beta chains listed next were all sequenced from one sample in a study of blood T cell repertoires in COVID-19. Data came from immunoSEQ multiplex PCR; TCRdb stores just in-frame clones and leaves some out. The data contain over 250,000 clones, approximately 88% of them seen just once; the ten biggest clones take up more than 1.1%. Sample: peripheral blood. Every receptor here comes from a human donor with COVID-19, enrolled during active disease. The donor label of this sample is uncertain.

The V gene is TRBV19, the J gene TRBJ1-2, with D uncertain. The CDR3 spans 13 residues. Germline values: CDR1 LNHDA, CDR2 SQIVND (reference sequence). V lost 5 bases and J 5 bases, leaving 12 bases between the germline ends. CDR3 sequence (DNA): TGTGCCAGTAGTCTATCCGGGGAGTATGGCTACACCTTC. Translated: CASSLSGEYGYTF.

This chain links TRBV30 with TRBJ2-3, with D perhaps TRBD2 (6 bases). Looked up from germline, CDR1 is GTSNPN and CDR2 is SVGIG (reference sequence). This CDR3 is built from 16 residues. Deletions cut 2 bases from V and 0 bases from J, with 15 bases between. The CDR3 DNA is TGTGCCTGGAGTACTTCTAGCGCACCTAGCACAGATACGCAGTATTTT. It encodes CAWSTSSAPSTDTQYF.

The chain is built from TRBV10-3 and TRBJ2-1, with unresolved D. V was shortened by 0 bases and J by 8 bases, with 11 bases between the two germline ends. The CDR3 runs to 14 residues. CDR1 ENHRY and CDR2 SYGVKD come from the germline V gene. CDR3 protein: CAISESPGTDEQFF. The CDR3, as DNA: TGTGCCATCAGTGAGTCGCCGGGTACCGATGAGCAGTTCTTC.

The V gene is TRBV5-5, the J gene TRBJ1-2, with a possible D match to TRBD1 (5 bases). The CDR3 is 14 residues long. The ends were cut back, 2 bases at V and 4 bases at J, with 12 bases in the middle. Germline assignment: CDR1 SGHKS and CDR2 YYEKEE (reference sequence). In DNA, the CDR3 is TGTGCCAGCAGCTTAGGGGTTTTGGTCTATGGCTACACCTTC. This codes for CASSLGVLVYGYTF. The whole variable domain, remainder taken from reference TRBV5-5 and TRBJ1-2, is DAGVTQSPTHLIKTRGQQVTLRCSPISGHKSVSWYQQVLGQGPQFIFQYYEKEERGRGNFPDRFSARQFPNYSSELNVNALLLGDSALYLCASSLGVLVYGYTFGSGTRLTVV.

This clone has a single count. V is TRBV18 and J is TRBJ1-1; TRBD1 matches at 12 bases. Germline V lookup: CDR1 KGHSH, CDR2 LQKENI. CDR3 length equals 14 residues. J gave up 10 bases and V 1 base, and 4 bases lay outside the gene matches. In nucleotides, the CDR3 is TGTGCCAGCTCACCACAGGGGACAGGGGGCGGAGCTTTCTTT. Translating gives CASSPQGTGGGAFF.

This clone has ten or more counts. The chain employs TRBV11-2 and TRBJ2-2; tentatively, D is TRBD1 (5 bases). This CDR3 is built from 16 residues. Germline lookup yields CDR1 SGHAT and CDR2 FQNNGV. Trimming pared 6 bases from V and 0 bases from J, leaving 14 bases between. The CDR3 sequence: CASRKVGAANTGELFF. In DNA, the CDR3 is TGTGCCAGCAGGAAGGTAGGGGCAGCGAACACCGGGGAGCTGTTTTTT. Based on the CDR3 plus reference TRBV11-2 and TRBJ2-2, the full variable domain is EAGVAQSPRYKIIEKRQSVAFWCNPISGHATLYWYQQILGQGPKLLIQFQNNGVVDDSQLPKDRFSAERLKGVDSTLKIQPAKLEDSAVYLCASRKVGAANTGELFFGEGSRLTVL.

The CDR3 DNA follows: TGTGCCAGCAGTTATGCGGGCGGTTCCTACGAGCAGTACTTC. Protein sequence: CASSYAGGSYEQYF. V and J are TRBV6-5 and TRBJ2-7; maybe TRBD2 (5 bases). Germline loops: CDR1 MNHEY, CDR2 SVGAGI. The V gene lost 3 bases and the J gene lost 1 base, with 10 bases spanning the gap. CDR3 size: 14 residues.

A remark on this clone: The germline gene is not matched at one end of the junction; a read error may be the cause. The chain couples TRBV28 to TRBJ1-2; unclear D gene. The CDR3 spans 11 residues. Looked up from germline, CDR1 is MDHEN and CDR2 is SYDVKM. In DNA, the CDR3 is TGTGCCAGCAGTCCAACGGCGGGCCTCGCCTTC. Residues: CASSPTAGLAF.

The chain recombines TRBV7-3 with TRBJ2-1; TRBD2 aligns across 7 bases. V shed 2 bases, J shed 1 base, and the junction held 2 bases outside the gene matches. Germline CDR1 is SGHTA and CDR2 is FQGTGA. CDR3 length: 15 amino acids. The CDR3 nucleotides are TGTGCCAGCAGCTTACGGGAGGCGTCCTACAATGAGCAGTTCTTC. Protein sequence: CASSLREASYNEQFF.